These T cell receptor beta chains were read from a single sample in a study of regulatory and conventional T cells in breast cancer. TCRdb re-analysed the PCR reads in MiXCR, keeping a single row per CDR3 protein. The sample has roughly 15,000 distinct CDR3 sequences; approximately 35% are singletons. Sequences were obtained from conventional T cells from blood. Receptor source: a female donor in good health. Each CDR3 is given with its conserved first and last residue. Fields, in order: CDR3 length, clone size, V gene, J gene, D gene, CDR3 protein, CDR3 DNA. D genes are given only for firm matches. Clone size is stated in some rows and not others, as once, few, many or a class when expanded.

cdr3_length: 16
clone_size: few
v_call: TRBV6-5
j_call: TRBJ2-1
d_call: NA
cdr3_aa: CASSYSEFQRANEQFF
cdr3_nt: TGTGCCAGCAGTTACTCGGAGTTCCAGCGGGCCAATGAGCAGTTCTTC

cdr3_length: 17
clone_size: medium-sized
v_call: TRBV4-1
j_call: TRBJ2-7
d_call: TRBD1
cdr3_aa: CASSQDPGTDYAYEQYF
cdr3_nt: TGCGCCAGCAGCCAGGATCCCGGGACAGATTATGCCTACGAGCAGTACTTC

cdr3_length: 13
clone_size: few
v_call: TRBV7-3
j_call: TRBJ1-5
d_call: NA
cdr3_aa: CASSLTHNQPQHF
cdr3_nt: TGTGCCAGCAGCTTAACGCACAATCAGCCCCAGCATTTT

cdr3_length: 15
clone_size: medium-sized
v_call: TRBV11-2
j_call: TRBJ2-5
d_call: NA
cdr3_aa: CASSLGTPEWGTQYF
cdr3_nt: TGTGCCAGCAGCTTAGGAACTCCAGAATGGGGGACCCAGTACTTC

cdr3_length: 16
clone_size: few
v_call: TRBV6-5
j_call: TRBJ1-6
d_call: NA
cdr3_aa: CASSYSMGIYNSPLHF
cdr3_nt: TGTGCCAGCAGTTACTCGATGGGAATCTATAATTCACCCCTCCACTTT

cdr3_length: 15
clone_size: NA
v_call: TRBV9
j_call: TRBJ1-2
d_call: TRBD1
cdr3_aa: CASSPPGQGARGYTF
cdr3_nt: TGTGCCAGCAGTCCTCCGGGACAGGGGGCGCGTGGCTACACCTTC

cdr3_length: 14
clone_size: NA
v_call: TRBV12-3/TRBV12-4
j_call: TRBJ2-7
d_call: NA
cdr3_aa: CASSLRGTSYERYF
cdr3_nt: TGTGCCAGCAGTTTACGAGGGACTTCCTACGAGCGGTACTTC

cdr3_length: 14
clone_size: NA
v_call: TRBV6-6
j_call: TRBJ1-6
d_call: TRBD1
cdr3_aa: CASSQTGGHSPLHF
cdr3_nt: TGTGCCAGCAGCCAGACAGGGGGGCATTCACCCCTCCACTTT

cdr3_length: 15
clone_size: few
v_call: TRBV6-5
j_call: TRBJ2-3
d_call: TRBD1
cdr3_aa: CAGSPRDRGTDTQYF
cdr3_nt: TGTGCCGGCAGCCCCCGGGACAGGGGGACAGATACGCAGTATTTT

cdr3_length: 17
clone_size: medium-sized
v_call: TRBV5-1
j_call: TRBJ2-2
d_call: TRBD2
cdr3_aa: CASSSLTSGSGTGELFF
cdr3_nt: TGCGCCAGCAGCTCCCTGACTAGCGGGAGTGGCACCGGGGAGCTGTTTTTT

cdr3_length: 14
clone_size: NA
v_call: TRBV7-2
j_call: TRBJ1-1
d_call: TRBD1
cdr3_aa: CASSRGQLNTEAFF
cdr3_nt: TGTGCCAGCAGCCGGGGACAGCTGAACACTGAAGCTTTCTTT

cdr3_length: 12
clone_size: NA
v_call: TRBV7-9
j_call: TRBJ2-1
d_call: NA
cdr3_aa: CASSLERGEQFF
cdr3_nt: TGTGCCAGCAGCTTAGAGAGGGGTGAGCAGTTCTTC

cdr3_length: 13
clone_size: NA
v_call: TRBV7-3
j_call: TRBJ1-1
d_call: TRBD1
cdr3_aa: CASSISGGPEAFF
cdr3_nt: TGTGCCAGCAGCATTTCAGGGGGACCTGAAGCTTTCTTT

cdr3_length: 14
clone_size: NA
v_call: TRBV7-3
j_call: TRBJ2-3
d_call: NA
cdr3_aa: CASSDLGGTDTQYF
cdr3_nt: TGTGCCAGCAGCGATCTCGGTGGCACAGATACGCAGTATTTT

cdr3_length: 19
clone_size: NA
v_call: TRBV7-7
j_call: TRBJ2-3
d_call: TRBD2
cdr3_aa: CASSPTGGRTSGYTDTQYF
cdr3_nt: TGTGCTAGCAGCCCCACCGGGGGCCGGACTAGCGGATACACAGATACGCAGTATTTT

cdr3_length: 14
clone_size: NA
v_call: TRBV5-1
j_call: TRBJ1-5
d_call: NA
cdr3_aa: CASSERGGRDTQHF
cdr3_nt: TGCGCCAGCAGTGAGCGGGGGGGCCGAGATACGCAGCATTTT

cdr3_length: 16
clone_size: NA
v_call: TRBV5-4
j_call: TRBJ2-3
d_call: NA
cdr3_aa: CAGQPGGPLSTDTQYF
cdr3_nt: TGTGCCGGCCAACCAGGAGGGCCCTTAAGCACAGATACGCAGTATTTT

cdr3_length: 16
clone_size: few
v_call: TRBV7-9
j_call: TRBJ2-5
d_call: NA
cdr3_aa: CASSLMGGILQETQYF
cdr3_nt: TGTGCCAGCAGCTTAATGGGCGGGATTTTACAAGAGACCCAGTACTTC

cdr3_length: 12
clone_size: NA
v_call: TRBV20-1
j_call: TRBJ2-7
d_call: NA
cdr3_aa: CSVPRGTYEQYF
cdr3_nt: TGCAGCGTCCCTCGGGGAACCTACGAGCAGTACTTC

cdr3_length: 15
clone_size: NA
v_call: TRBV7-2
j_call: TRBJ1-5
d_call: TRBD1
cdr3_aa: CASSKTGAGNQPQHF
cdr3_nt: TGTGCCAGCAGCAAAACAGGGGCGGGCAATCAGCCCCAGCATTTT

cdr3_length: 20
clone_size: few
v_call: TRBV20-1
j_call: TRBJ2-1
d_call: TRBD1
cdr3_aa: CSARDLSPNPGQGPYNEQFF
cdr3_nt: TGCAGTGCTAGAGATCTATCCCCCAACCCGGGACAGGGCCCTTACAATGAGCAGTTCTTC

cdr3_length: 14
clone_size: few
v_call: TRBV9
j_call: TRBJ2-1
d_call: TRBD2
cdr3_aa: CASSERDYYNEQFF
cdr3_nt: TGTGCCAGCAGCGAGCGGGACTACTACAATGAGCAGTTCTTC

cdr3_length: 15
clone_size: medium-sized
v_call: TRBV12-3/TRBV12-4
j_call: TRBJ1-5
d_call: NA
cdr3_aa: CASSLAGRTNQPQHF
cdr3_nt: TGTGCCAGCAGTTTAGCGGGGCGCACTAATCAGCCCCAGCATTTT

cdr3_length: 10
clone_size: NA
v_call: TRBV30
j_call: TRBJ1-1
d_call: NA
cdr3_aa: CACGRAEAFF
cdr3_nt: TGTGCCTGCGGAAGGGCGGAGGCTTTCTTT

cdr3_length: 15
clone_size: NA
v_call: TRBV15
j_call: TRBJ2-7
d_call: NA
cdr3_aa: CATSRDPGRAYEQYF
cdr3_nt: TGTGCCACCAGCAGAGATCCAGGCAGGGCCTACGAGCAGTACTTC

cdr3_length: 13
clone_size: many
v_call: TRBV20-1
j_call: TRBJ2-3
d_call: TRBD2
cdr3_aa: CSARTSGTDTQYF
cdr3_nt: TGCAGTGCTAGGACTAGCGGAACAGATACGCAGTATTTT

cdr3_length: 11
clone_size: NA
v_call: TRBV11-2
j_call: TRBJ2-7
d_call: NA
cdr3_aa: CASSSYAEQYF
cdr3_nt: TGTGCCAGCAGCTCGTACGCGGAGCAGTACTTC

cdr3_length: 14
clone_size: NA
v_call: TRBV29-1
j_call: TRBJ2-2
d_call: TRBD2
cdr3_aa: CSVASGSLTGELFF
cdr3_nt: TGCAGCGTAGCCAGCGGGAGCTTGACCGGGGAGCTGTTTTTT

cdr3_length: 14
clone_size: few
v_call: TRBV5-1
j_call: TRBJ1-5
d_call: NA
cdr3_aa: CASSLAGADQPQHF
cdr3_nt: TGCGCCAGCAGCTTGGCAGGAGCGGACCAGCCCCAGCATTTT

cdr3_length: 14
clone_size: few
v_call: TRBV7-2
j_call: TRBJ1-6
d_call: NA
cdr3_aa: CASSLNLRGGTLHF
cdr3_nt: TGTGCCAGCAGCTTAAATCTCCGGGGAGGGACCCTCCACTTT

cdr3_length: 18
clone_size: NA
v_call: TRBV7-2
j_call: TRBJ2-3
d_call: TRBD2
cdr3_aa: CASSPTSGRAPSTDTQYF
cdr3_nt: TGTGCCAGCAGCCCGACTAGCGGGAGGGCCCCTAGCACAGATACGCAGTATTTT

cdr3_length: 13
clone_size: few
v_call: TRBV7-9
j_call: TRBJ2-1
d_call: NA
cdr3_aa: CASSLMGGNEQFF
cdr3_nt: TGTGCCAGCAGCTTAATGGGTGGGAATGAGCAGTTCTTC

cdr3_length: 16
clone_size: few
v_call: TRBV7-9
j_call: TRBJ2-6
d_call: NA
cdr3_aa: CASSLALGSGANVLTF
cdr3_nt: TGTGCCAGCAGCTTAGCGCTCGGATCTGGGGCCAACGTCCTGACTTTC